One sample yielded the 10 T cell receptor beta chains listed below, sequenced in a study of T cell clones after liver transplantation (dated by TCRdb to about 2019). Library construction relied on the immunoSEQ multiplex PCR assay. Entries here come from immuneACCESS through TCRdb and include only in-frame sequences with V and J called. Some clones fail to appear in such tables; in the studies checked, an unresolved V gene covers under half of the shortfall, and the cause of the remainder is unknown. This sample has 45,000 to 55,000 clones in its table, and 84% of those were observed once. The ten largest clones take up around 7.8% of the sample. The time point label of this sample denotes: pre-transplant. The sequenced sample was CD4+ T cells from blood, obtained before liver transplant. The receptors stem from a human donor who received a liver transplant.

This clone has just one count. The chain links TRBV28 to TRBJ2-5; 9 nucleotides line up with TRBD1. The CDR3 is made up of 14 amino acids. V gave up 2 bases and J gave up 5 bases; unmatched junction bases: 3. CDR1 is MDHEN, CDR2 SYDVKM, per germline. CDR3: CASSLRTGVETQYF. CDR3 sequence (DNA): TGTGCCAGCAGTTTAAGGACAGGGGTGGAGACCCAGTACTTC.

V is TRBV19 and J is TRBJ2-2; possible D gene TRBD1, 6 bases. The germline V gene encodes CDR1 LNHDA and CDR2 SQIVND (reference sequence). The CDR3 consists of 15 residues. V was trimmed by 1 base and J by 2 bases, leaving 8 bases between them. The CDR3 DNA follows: TGTGCCAGTAGTATAGGGACAGTCAACACCGGGGAGCTGTTTTTT. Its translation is CASSIGTVNTGELFF.

CDR3 amino acids: CASSVGDSSTDTQYF. CDR3 nucleotide sequence: TGTGCCAGCAGCGTAGGGGATTCTAGCACAGATACGCAGTATTTT. This rearrangement joins TRBV9 to TRBJ2-3; D not resolved. In germline, CDR1 is SGDLS, CDR2 YYNGEE. V shed 0 bases and J shed 0 bases, with 8 bases lying between them. This CDR3 is built from 15 residues.

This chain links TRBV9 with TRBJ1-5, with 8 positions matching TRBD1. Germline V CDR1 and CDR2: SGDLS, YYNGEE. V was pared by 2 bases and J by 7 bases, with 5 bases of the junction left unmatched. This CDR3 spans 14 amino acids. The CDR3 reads CASSVAGQGQPQHF. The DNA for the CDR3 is TGTGCCAGCAGCGTCGCCGGACAGGGACAGCCCCAGCATTTT.

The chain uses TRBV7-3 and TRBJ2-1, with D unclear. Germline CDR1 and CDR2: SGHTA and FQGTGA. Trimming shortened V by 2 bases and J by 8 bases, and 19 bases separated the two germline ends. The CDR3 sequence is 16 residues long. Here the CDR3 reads CASSLGSRTSTDEQFF. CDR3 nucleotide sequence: TGTGCCAGCAGCTTAGGTTCGAGGACCTCAACAGATGAGCAGTTCTTC.

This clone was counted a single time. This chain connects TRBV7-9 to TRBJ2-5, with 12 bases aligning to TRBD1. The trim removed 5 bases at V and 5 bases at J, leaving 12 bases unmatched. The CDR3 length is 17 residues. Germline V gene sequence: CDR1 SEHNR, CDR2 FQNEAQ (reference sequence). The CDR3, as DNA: TGTGCCAGCAGCGGAGAATCCGGGACAGGGGGCCGCGAGACCCAGTACTTC. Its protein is CASSGESGTGGRETQYF.

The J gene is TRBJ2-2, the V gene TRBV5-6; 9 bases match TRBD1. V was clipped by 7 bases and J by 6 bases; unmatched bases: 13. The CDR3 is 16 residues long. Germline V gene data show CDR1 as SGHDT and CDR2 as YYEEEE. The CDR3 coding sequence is TGTGCCAGCTTAAGGAGACAGGGGGGAAGATCCGGGGAGCTGTTTTTT. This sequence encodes CASLRRQGGRSGELFF.

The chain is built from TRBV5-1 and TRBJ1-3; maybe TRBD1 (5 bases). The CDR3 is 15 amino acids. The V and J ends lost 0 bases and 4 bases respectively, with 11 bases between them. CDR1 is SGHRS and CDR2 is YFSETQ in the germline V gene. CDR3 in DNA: TGCGCCAGCAGCTTGGGGACAACCAGCGGAAACACCATATATTTT. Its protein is CASSLGTTSGNTIYF.

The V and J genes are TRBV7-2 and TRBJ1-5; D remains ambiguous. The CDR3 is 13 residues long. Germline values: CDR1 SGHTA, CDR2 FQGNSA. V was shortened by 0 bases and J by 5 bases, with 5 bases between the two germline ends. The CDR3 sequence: CASSLAPDQPQHF. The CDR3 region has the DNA TGTGCCAGCAGCTTAGCCCCCGATCAGCCCCAGCATTTT.

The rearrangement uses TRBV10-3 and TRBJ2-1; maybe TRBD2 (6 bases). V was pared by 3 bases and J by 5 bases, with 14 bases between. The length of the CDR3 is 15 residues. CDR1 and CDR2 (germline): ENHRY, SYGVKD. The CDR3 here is CAISDPGTGHNEQFF. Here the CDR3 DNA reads TGTGCCATCAGTGATCCCGGGACTGGCCACAATGAGCAGTTCTTC.